The 4 T cell receptor beta chains below all came from one sample that was sequenced in a study of radiotherapy plus CTLA-4 blockade in lung cancer. The assay was immunoSEQ multiplex PCR, and TCRdb's table has in-frame clones only and misses some. Found here are roughly 66,000 clones, over 75% of them singletons; the top ten hold less than 5%. Sequenced material: peripheral blood, taken from a patient treated with radiotherapy plus ipilimumab. The receptors shown here come from a human donor with non-small cell lung cancer who had a partial response to radiotherapy plus ipilimumab.

The chain is built from TRBV5-4 and TRBJ2-1, with D unclear. This CDR3 is 16 amino acids long. Trimming left V 4 bases short and J 0 bases short, with 14 bases between. The V gene's germline CDR1 is SGHNT and CDR2 YYREEE (reference sequence). CDR3 amino acids: CASSPPSPSSYNEQFF. The CDR3, as DNA: TGTGCCAGCAGCCCCCCCTCACCGAGCTCCTACAATGAGCAGTTCTTC.

The rearrangement uses TRBV6-6 and TRBJ1-3; 7 nucleotides align to TRBD1. This CDR3 has 16 amino acids. Germline CDR1 MNHNY, CDR2 SVGAGI (reference sequence). V lost 0 bases, J lost 2 bases, and 4 bases stayed unmatched. CDR3 protein: CASSYSNRGTGNTIYF. CDR3 coding DNA: TGTGCCAGCAGTTACTCGAACAGGGGAACTGGAAACACCATATATTTT.

V gene TRBV2 combines with J gene TRBJ2-1, with 7 positions matching TRBD2. This CDR3 region has 12 residues. Germline-derived CDR1 and CDR2 are SNHLY and FYNNEI. V dropped 4 bases and J dropped 6; count of bases not matched to a gene: 0. This chain's CDR3 is CASSGGGNEQFF. CDR3 sequence (DNA): TGTGCCAGCAGTGGCGGGGGCAATGAGCAGTTCTTC. Variable domain in full (rest from reference TRBV2 and TRBJ2-1): EPEVTQTPSHQVTQMGQEVILRCVPISNHLYFYWYRQILGQKVEFLVSFYNNEISEKSEIFDDQFSVERPDGSNFTLKIRSTKLEDSAMYFCASSGGGNEQFFGPGTRLTVL.

This chain connects TRBV28 to TRBJ1-1; D unresolved. Per germline, CDR1 MDHEN and CDR2 SYDVKM. V was trimmed by 3 bases and J by 7 bases, leaving 12 bases between them. CDR3 size: 13 residues. The chain's CDR3 is CASSFYSSFEAFF. In nucleotides, the CDR3 is TGTGCCAGCAGTTTTTACAGCTCTTTTGAAGCTTTCTTT.